This TCR beta chain was sequenced in a study of OX40 agonist ivuxolimab in advanced cancers. Libraries were prepared by immunoSEQ multiplex PCR; TCRdb keeps only in-frame clonotypes and omits some of them. The repertoire holds under 80,000 clones, with roughly 86% as singletons. CDR1 is SGHAT, CDR2 FQNNGV, per germline. With V trimmed by 5 bases and J by 1 base, 5 bases remained unmatched. The CDR3 is made up of 16 amino acids. Sample: CD4+ or CD8+ T cells sorted from blood, taken in a trial of the OX40 agonist ivuxolimab. This TCR was recovered from an adult with an advanced solid tumor such as melanoma, head and neck, liver or kidney cancer. This chain uses TRBV11-2 with TRBJ2-3, with 11 bases identical to TRBD2. CDR3 nucleotides: TGTGCCAGCAGCCCGTTAGCGGGGGGGGGCACAGATACGCAGTATTTT. This encodes CASSPLAGGGTDTQYF. Complete variable domain (other parts from reference TRBV11-2 and TRBJ2-3): EAGVAQSPRYKIIEKRQSVAFWCNPISGHATLYWYQQILGQGPKLLIQFQNNGVVDDSQLPKDRFSAERLKGVDSTLKIQPAKLEDSAVYLCASSPLAGGGTDTQYFGPGTRLTVL.